This T cell receptor beta chain was recovered during a study of cytomegalovirus exposure and HLA in healthy donors. Overall study results and limits: Later, an analysis found that common viral pathogens appeared to be linked with several of the most significant clusters. Later, an analysis showed that TCR beta chains associated with HLA were more clonally expanded than others that were equally common.

About this clone itself: Its antigen remains unknown.

PCR employed 60 Vbeta and 13 Jbeta primers. The data were produced by immunoSEQ multiplex PCR, yet TCRdb's version contains in-frame clones alone and is incomplete. Among roughly 63,000 clones listed, more than 70% were seen once. The germline V and J ends were trimmed by 0 bases and 5 bases, with 14 bases remaining between them. CDR3 length: 15 residues. In germline, CDR1 is SGDLS, CDR2 YYNGEE. This receptor was identified in a middle-aged woman in good health and CMV-seropositive. Sequenced input: PBMCs. The V call is TRBV9, the J call TRBJ1-2; D not resolved. CDR3 amino acids: CASSVEQAAGYGYTF. CDR3 coding DNA: TGTGCCAGCAGCGTAGAGCAGGCCGCGGGGTATGGCTACACCTTC.